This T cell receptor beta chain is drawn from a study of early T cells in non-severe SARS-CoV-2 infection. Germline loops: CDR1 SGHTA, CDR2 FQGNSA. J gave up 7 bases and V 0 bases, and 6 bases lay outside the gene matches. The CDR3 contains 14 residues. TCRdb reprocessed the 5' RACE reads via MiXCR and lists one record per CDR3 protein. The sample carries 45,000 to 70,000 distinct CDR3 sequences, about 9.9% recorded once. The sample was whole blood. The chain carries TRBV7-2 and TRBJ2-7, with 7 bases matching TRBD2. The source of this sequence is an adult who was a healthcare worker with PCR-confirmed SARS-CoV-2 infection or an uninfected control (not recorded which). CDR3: CASSLAGGPGEQYF. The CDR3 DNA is TGTGCCAGCAGCTTAGCGGGAGGGCCGGGAGAGCAGTACTTC.